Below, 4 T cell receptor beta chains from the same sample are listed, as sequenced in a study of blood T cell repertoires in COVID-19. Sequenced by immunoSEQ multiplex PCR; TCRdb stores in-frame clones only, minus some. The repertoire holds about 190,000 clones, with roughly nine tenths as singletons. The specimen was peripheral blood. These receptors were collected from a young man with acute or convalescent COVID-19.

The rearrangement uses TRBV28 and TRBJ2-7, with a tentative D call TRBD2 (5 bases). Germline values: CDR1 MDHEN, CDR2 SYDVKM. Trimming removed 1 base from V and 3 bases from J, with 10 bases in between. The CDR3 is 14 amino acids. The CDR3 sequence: CASSLSTRDYEQYF. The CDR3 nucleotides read TGTGCCAGCAGTTTATCGACTCGGGACTACGAGCAGTACTTC.

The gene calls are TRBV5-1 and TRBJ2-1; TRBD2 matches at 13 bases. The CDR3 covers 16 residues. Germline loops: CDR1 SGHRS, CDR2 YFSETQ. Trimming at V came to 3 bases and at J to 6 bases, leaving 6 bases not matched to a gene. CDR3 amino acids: CASSWAGLAGFNEQFF. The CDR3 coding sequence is TGCGCCAGCAGCTGGGCGGGACTAGCGGGATTCAATGAGCAGTTCTTC.

This chain's CDR3 is CASSLLLDSPLHF. CDR3 sequence (DNA): TGTGCCAGCAGCTTACTCCTCGATTCACCCCTCCACTTT. The V gene is TRBV7-8, the J gene TRBJ1-6; D is uncertain. The CDR3 consists of 13 residues. The ends were cut back, 2 bases at V and 8 bases at J, with 7 bases in the middle. Looked up from germline, CDR1 is SGHVS and CDR2 is FQNEAQ. Together with reference TRBV7-8 and TRBJ1-6, the CDR3 gives the full variable domain: GAGVSQSPRYKVAKRGQDVALRCDPISGHVSLFWYQQALGQGPEFLTYFQNEAQLDKSGLPSDRFFAERPEGSVSTLKIQRTQQEDSAVYLCASSLLLDSPLHFGNGTRLTVT.

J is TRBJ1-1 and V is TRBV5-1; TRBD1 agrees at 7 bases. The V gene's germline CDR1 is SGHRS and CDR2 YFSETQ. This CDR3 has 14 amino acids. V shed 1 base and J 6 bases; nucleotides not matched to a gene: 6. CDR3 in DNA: TGCGCCAGCAGCTTGAGGGGGCGGGATTCTGAAGCTTTCTTT. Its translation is CASSLRGRDSEAFF.